This T cell receptor beta chain was identified in a study of blood T cells in healthy people across ages. A second PCR, run for about 7 to 11 cycles, used a sample-barcoded 5' primer plus a J-beta primer mix. MiXCR was run by TCRdb on the 5' RACE reads, yielding one entry per CDR3 protein. The table has about a million distinct CDR3 sequences, roughly 50% seen once. Per the germline V gene, CDR1 is SNHLY and CDR2 is FYNNEI. This CDR3 contains 14 residues. V lost 6 bases and J 2 bases, leaving 13 bases between the germline ends. This clonotype came up a few times. The TCR originated in a man aged 25-40 years in good health. The V call is TRBV2, the J call TRBJ2-5; a possible D gene is TRBD2 (6 bases). The sequenced sample consisted of blood. This chain's CDR3 is CASRAFAGQETQYF. As DNA, the CDR3 is TGTGCCAGCAGGGCCTTTGCGGGGCAAGAGACCCAGTACTTC.